What follows are 12 T cell receptor beta chains derived from one specimen sequenced in a study of blood T cell repertoires in COVID-19. This table comes from immunoSEQ multiplex PCR, and its TCRdb copy is limited to in-frame clones, with some not included. The repertoire includes 370,000 or so clones, about 89% of them detected once, and approximately 1.3% sits in the top ten. The sequenced sample was PBMCs or T cells enriched from blood (not recorded which). The receptors were sampled from a man aged 25-40 years who had recovered from COVID-19.

The chain is built from TRBV19 and TRBJ2-1; 15 positions agree with TRBD2. The CDR3 is 21 amino acids. V lost 4 bases, J lost 1 base, and 14 bases stayed unmatched. Per germline, CDR1 LNHDA and CDR2 SQIVND (reference sequence). This CDR3 reads CASSTNGRGLAGGPSYNEQFF. CDR3 DNA sequence: TGTGCCAGTAGTACCAACGGACGAGGACTAGCGGGGGGGCCTTCCTACAATGAGCAGTTCTTC.

The rearrangement uses TRBV11-2 and TRBJ2-1; 8 bases align to TRBD2. Germline loops: CDR1 SGHAT, CDR2 FQNNGV. The CDR3 length is 16 residues. V trimming: 5 bases; J trimming: 3 bases; junction bases outside the gene matches: 9. The CDR3 DNA follows: TGTGCCAGCAGCCTCACCGGGGGGGCCGTCTACAATGAGCAGTTCTTC. Translating it yields CASSLTGGAVYNEQFF.

The chain joins TRBV6-5 to TRBJ1-6; 12 nucleotides line up with TRBD1. J gave up 9 bases and V 6 bases, and 6 bases lay outside the gene matches. The CDR3 length is 15 residues. CDR1 is MNHEY, CDR2 SVGAGI, per germline. Here the CDR3 reads CASRGQGALSSPLHF. CDR3 nucleotide sequence: TGTGCCAGCAGGGGACAGGGGGCGCTTAGTTCACCCCTCCACTTT.

The V call is TRBV19, the J call TRBJ1-2; TRBD1 agrees at 7 bases. CDR3 length: 14 residues. Unmatched junction bases numbered 7, after V lost 5 bases and J lost 4 bases. The V gene's germline CDR1 is LNHDA and CDR2 SQIVND (reference sequence). This chain's CDR3 is CASSFGTALYGYTF. CDR3 nucleotides: TGTGCCAGTAGTTTCGGGACAGCCCTCTATGGCTACACCTTC.

The V and J genes are TRBV10-3 and TRBJ2-3; 10 bases fit TRBD2. The CDR3 extends over 13 amino acids. The junction had 1 base not matched to a gene; V was cut back by 6 bases and J by 4 bases. Germline V gene lookup returns CDR1 ENHRY and CDR2 SYGVKD. In DNA form, the CDR3 reads TGTGCCATCAGAAGCGGGGGGGCAGATACGCAGTATTTT. It encodes CAIRSGGADTQYF.

This chain joins TRBV2 and TRBJ2-1; 7 nucleotides align to TRBD2. The CDR3 consists of 13 residues. The V gene end was trimmed by 8 bases and the J gene end by 5 bases; junction bases not matched to a gene: 6. Germline lookup yields CDR1 SNHLY and CDR2 FYNNEI. CDR3 nucleotide sequence: TGTGCCAGCGGGACTACAAGAGACAATGAGCAGTTCTTC. Protein sequence: CASGTTRDNEQFF.

This chain uses TRBV19 with TRBJ2-2, with D perhaps matching TRBD2 (5 bases). The ends were cut back, 1 base at V and 6 bases at J, with 12 bases in the middle. This CDR3 has 15 amino acids. Looked up from germline, CDR1 is LNHDA and CDR2 is SQIVND (reference sequence). The CDR3 spells CASSIAGFTAGELFF. As DNA, the CDR3 is TGTGCCAGTAGTATAGCGGGATTTACGGCCGGGGAGCTGTTTTTT.

This clone was seen once. The CDR3 protein is CASSDNSQGSYEQYF. CDR3 sequence (DNA): TGTGCCAGCAGCGACAATTCGCAGGGGTCCTACGAGCAGTACTTC. The chain carries TRBV7-9 and TRBJ2-7; D perhaps matches TRBD1 (6 bases). Germline CDR1 and CDR2: SEHNR and FQNEAQ (reference sequence). This CDR3 is 15 amino acids long. The V end was cut by 5 bases, the J end by 1 base, with 15 bases between.

The J gene is TRBJ2-1, the V gene TRBV7-3; D is perhaps TRBD2 (6 bases). The germline CDR1 and CDR2 sequences are SGHTA and FQGTGA. Between the trimmed V and J ends, which lost 5 bases and 2 bases, there was a span of 13 bases. The CDR3 spans 15 residues. The CDR3 DNA reads as TGTGCCAGCAGCCCCGGGTCGGGGGCCTACAATGAGCAGTTCTTC. As protein: CASSPGSGAYNEQFF.

This rearrangement joins TRBV5-1 to TRBJ1-2, with a possible D match to TRBD1 (6 bases). Germline V CDR1 and CDR2: SGHRS, YFSETQ. CDR3 size: 14 residues. V dropped 1 base and J dropped 5 bases, with 12 bases sitting between them. The CDR3 bases are TGCGCCAGCAGCTTGTCACAGGGCGGGTATGGCTACACCTTC. This codes for CASSLSQGGYGYTF.

The rearrangement uses TRBV6-2 or TRBV6-3 and TRBJ1-2; D gene uncertain. The CDR3 has 13 amino acids. The V end lost 6 bases, the J end lost 8 bases, and 16 bases lay between the germline ends. Germline V CDR1 and CDR2: MNHEY, SVGEGT. The CDR3 here is CASSKTPGIGYTF. The CDR3 DNA sequence: TGTGCCAGCAGCAAAACCCCCGGTATCGGCTACACCTTC.

This clone was recorded once. J is TRBJ2-7 and V is TRBV5-8; 8 bases agree with TRBD1. Germline CDR1 and CDR2: SGHTS and YDEGEE. The CDR3 covers 15 residues. With V trimmed by 4 bases and J by 2 bases, 8 bases remained unmatched. The CDR3 loop reads CASSTGQGPPYEQYF. The CDR3 DNA is TGTGCCAGCAGCACCGGACAGGGCCCTCCCTACGAGCAGTACTTC.